The subject of this entry is one T cell receptor beta chain. The CDR3 totals 18 residues. CDR1 and CDR2 from the germline V gene are SGHAT and FQNNGV. Germline trimming cut 1 base from V and 4 bases from J; bases unmatched to any gene: 4. These data are taken from a study of cytomegalovirus exposure and HLA in healthy donors. Primers for the PCR totalled 60 Vbeta and 13 Jbeta. Produced via immunoSEQ multiplex PCR; TCRdb's table is partial and in-frame only. This sample's clone table lists under 100,000 clones. This sequence originates from a woman younger than 45 in good health and CMV-seronegative. J is TRBJ2-1 and V is TRBV11-2; 16 bases are shared with TRBD2. Sample: PBMCs. In nucleotides, the CDR3 is TGTGCCAGCAGCTTAGGGGGACTAGCGGGAGGGTGGTACAATGAGCAGTTCTTC. Its translation: CASSLGGLAGGWYNEQFF.